This T cell receptor (beta chain) was captured by sequencing in a study of blood T cells in healthy people across ages. Study overall: Template switching captured about one barcoded beta molecule per two T cells.

Germline loops: CDR1 SGHRS, CDR2 YFSETQ. The V end lost 5 bases, the J end lost 5 bases, and 9 bases lay between the germline ends. The CDR3 consists of 12 residues. Primed by a sample-barcoded 5' primer and a J-beta primer mix, a second PCR proceeded for about 6 to 11 cycles. Every cDNA molecule bore a tag from a template-switch adaptor containing 12 random nucleotides. TCRdb analysed the 5' RACE reads with MiXCR anew, one entry per CDR3 protein. The sample carries 700,000 to 950,000 distinct CDR3 sequences, approximately 43% recorded once. Comment on this clonotype: What it binds is not known.

Study-wide findings and caveats: Older individuals had lower TCR beta diversity per million T cells (the decline was roughly linear).

The clonotype was recovered from a woman between 55 and 75 years old in good health. The sequencing sample was made of blood. V is TRBV5-1 and J is TRBJ2-3; D is perhaps TRBD2 (5 bases). The CDR3 reads CASRDSKDTQYF. The CDR3, as DNA: TGCGCCAGCAGGGACTCGAAAGATACGCAGTATTTT.